The 21 T cell receptor beta chains given below trace back to one sample, sequenced in a study of lymphopenia after photon versus proton radiotherapy. The repertoire was sequenced with immunoSEQ multiplex PCR; TCRdb's copy has only in-frame clones and lacks some. The top ten clones hold around 1.4% of a sample with approximately 91,000 clones, around four fifths of them seen once. Sample: peripheral blood, taken from a patient treated with proton-based radiotherapy. The receptors shown here come from a man between 60 and 75 years old with pancreatic cancer.

This sequence joins TRBV5-6 and TRBJ1-1; the D is unclear. The V end was cut by 0 bases, the J end by 0 bases, with 3 bases between. The CDR3 is 13 amino acids. CDR1 and CDR2 (germline): SGHDT, YYEEEE. The CDR3 loop is CASSLVVNTEAFF. As DNA, the CDR3 is TGTGCCAGCAGCTTGGTGGTGAACACTGAAGCTTTCTTT.

The chain carries TRBV29-1 and TRBJ2-5; 9 nucleotides line up with TRBD1. CDR1 and CDR2 (germline): SQVTM, ANQGSEA. The CDR3 totals 13 residues. V lost 7 bases and J lost 5; bases outside the gene matches: 8. CDR3 sequence (DNA): TGCAGCGCGGACAGGGGTGACCTGGAGACCCAGTACTTC. This translates into CSADRGDLETQYF. The complete variable domain, with remaining parts taken from reference TRBV29-1 and TRBJ2-5, reads SAVISQKPSRDICQRGTSLTIQCQVDSQVTMMFWYRQQPGQSLTLIATANQGSEATYESGFVIDKFPISRPNLTFSTLTVSNMSPEDSSIYLCSADRGDLETQYFGPGTRLLVL.

The chain recombines TRBV19 with TRBJ2-7; TRBD1 might be the D (6 bases). The V end lost 5 bases, the J end lost 1 base, and 21 bases lay between the germline ends. CDR3 length: 17 residues. The V gene's germline CDR1 is LNHDA and CDR2 SQIVND (reference sequence). CDR3 nucleotide sequence: TGTGCCAGTAGTTTCGAGGCCGGGACACGGCCTTCCTACGAGCAGTACTTC. Translating gives CASSFEAGTRPSYEQYF.

This chain links TRBV7-9 with TRBJ2-1; TRBD2 aligns across 12 bases. The V gene's germline CDR1 is SEHNR and CDR2 FQNEAQ (reference sequence). Trimming cost V 0 bases and J 8 bases; bases outside gene matches: 5. The CDR3 consists of 16 residues. The CDR3 loop is CASSLAMSSGRDEQFF. Here the CDR3 DNA reads TGTGCCAGCAGCTTAGCGATGTCTAGCGGGAGGGATGAGCAGTTCTTC.

This clone occurred a few times. The chain uses TRBV5-1 and TRBJ2-7; 8 positions agree with TRBD1. The V gene's germline CDR1 is SGHRS and CDR2 YFSETQ. The CDR3 is 12 residues long. The V gene end was trimmed by 4 bases and the J gene end by 5 bases; junction bases not matched to a gene: 2. The CDR3 DNA sequence: TGCGCCAGCAGCCCGACAGGGGACGAGCAGTACTTC. Translation: CASSPTGDEQYF. The complete variable domain, with remaining parts taken from reference TRBV5-1 and TRBJ2-7, reads KAGVTQTPRYLIKTRGQQVTLSCSPISGHRSVSWYQQTPGQGLQFLFEYFSETQRNKGNFPGRFSGRQFSNSRSEMNVSTLELGDSALYLCASSPTGDEQYFGPGTRLTVT.

This clone was observed a handful of times. The J gene is TRBJ2-1, the V gene TRBV7-8; TRBD2 might be the D (6 bases). The CDR3 totals 17 residues. Germline assignment: CDR1 SGHVS and CDR2 FQNEAQ. Trimming took off 4 bases at V and 2 bases at J, with 18 bases between the two ends. CDR3 sequence (DNA): TGTGCCAGCAGCTACGGTCAGGGTAGCGGTACCTACAATGAGCAGTTCTTC. Protein sequence: CASSYGQGSGTYNEQFF.

The chain employs TRBV28 and TRBJ2-4; TRBD2 might be the D (6 bases). The V gene's germline CDR1 is MDHEN and CDR2 SYDVKM. Between the trimmed V and J ends, which lost 3 bases and 0 bases, there was a span of 15 bases. The CDR3 runs to 17 residues. CDR3 in DNA: TGTGCCAGCAGTTTCAGCGGGCTTAGACTAGCCAAAAACATTCAGTACTTC. It codes for CASSFSGLRLAKNIQYF.

The chain's CDR3 is CASSLDRVAGANVLTF. In DNA form, the CDR3 reads TGTGCCAGCAGCTTAGATAGGGTAGCTGGGGCCAACGTCCTGACTTTC. The chain has TRBV11-2 and TRBJ2-6, with D unresolved. Germline CDR1 and CDR2: SGHAT and FQNNGV. The CDR3 is 16 amino acids. V lost 0 bases and J lost 2, with 8 bases in between.

The V call is TRBV2, the J call TRBJ2-3; no reliable D call. The CDR3 length is 14 residues. The germline V gene has CDR1 SNHLY and CDR2 FYNNEI. V was clipped by 4 bases and J by 0 bases, with 8 bases between them. As DNA, the CDR3 is TGTGCCAGCAGTGGTGGATTTAGCACAGATACGCAGTATTTT. Translation gives CASSGGFSTDTQYF.

This clone has only one observation. The chain has TRBV6-5 and TRBJ1-2; no clear D gene. Looked up from germline, CDR1 is MNHEY and CDR2 is SVGAGI. The CDR3 loop spans 13 amino acids. V was trimmed by 2 bases and J by 4 bases, leaving 8 bases between them. The CDR3 loop is CASSYDVAYGYTF. The CDR3 coding sequence is TGTGCCAGCAGTTACGACGTGGCCTATGGCTACACCTTC.

The chain has TRBV5-4 and TRBJ2-5; D possibly corresponds to TRBD2 (6 bases). V shed 0 bases and J shed 6 bases, with 9 bases lying between them. Germline V lookup: CDR1 SGHNT, CDR2 YYREEE (reference sequence). The CDR3 loop spans 13 amino acids. The CDR3 loop is CASSLVEGKTQYF. CDR3 DNA sequence: TGTGCCAGCAGCTTGGTGGAGGGTAAGACCCAGTACTTC.

This chain connects TRBV19 to TRBJ2-2; D gene ambiguous. CDR1 LNHDA and CDR2 SQIVND come from the germline V gene (reference sequence). The CDR3 consists of 14 residues. Trimming cost V 3 bases and J 6 bases, with 11 bases left between them. The CDR3 bases are TGTGCCAGTAGTATGGCCCATGGGCCCGGGGAGCTGTTTTTT. Amino acid sequence: CASSMAHGPGELFF.

The genes are TRBV12-5 and TRBJ2-2; tentative D call: TRBD1 (6 bases). The CDR3 length is 19 residues. The germline V gene encodes CDR1 LGHNT and CDR2 FRNRAP. V lost 5 bases and J lost 4, with 26 bases in between. CDR3 bases: TGTGCTAGTGGTCCTCATACAGGGTACCCCATACTTTGCACCGGGGAGCTGTTTTTT. Translating it yields CASGPHTGYPILCTGELFF.

This rearrangement joins TRBV28 to TRBJ2-3; D uncertain. Germline V gene lookup returns CDR1 MDHEN and CDR2 SYDVKM. The CDR3 runs to 13 residues. Trimming stripped 6 bases from V and 2 bases from J, with 9 bases between. CDR3 in DNA: TGTGCCAGCAGAACGGGCCTCACAGATACGCAGTATTTT. Translation: CASRTGLTDTQYF.

V gene TRBV7-9 combines with J gene TRBJ1-1; D uncertain. CDR1 is SEHNR and CDR2 is FQNEAQ in the germline V gene (reference sequence). This CDR3 region has 15 residues. V gave up 3 bases and J gave up 11 bases, with 22 bases separating them. The CDR3 bases are TGTGCCAGCAGCTTTTCGACCGCAGGAGCTGCCCGGGCTTTCTTT. Translation: CASSFSTAGAARAFF.

The rearrangement joins TRBV5-1 to TRBJ2-7; 10 bases fit TRBD1. The length of the CDR3 is 16 residues. J gave up 7 bases and V 2 bases, and 12 bases lay outside the gene matches. Germline V gene lookup returns CDR1 SGHRS and CDR2 YFSETQ. CDR3 in amino acids: CASSLGSRDRGKEQYF. The CDR3 DNA reads TGCGCCAGCAGCTTAGGATCAAGGGACAGGGGTAAAGAGCAGTACTTC.

The V gene is TRBV19, the J gene TRBJ1-5; maybe TRBD1 (5 bases). Per the germline V gene, CDR1 is LNHDA and CDR2 is SQIVND (reference sequence). The CDR3 is made up of 13 amino acids. Trimming cost V 10 bases and J 7 bases, with 17 bases left between them. CDR3 coding DNA: TGTGCCACCTCGACAGACCAGGGACAGCCCCAGCATTTT. This gives the protein CATSTDQGQPQHF.

This chain connects TRBV2 to TRBJ2-1; D ambiguous. The CDR3 sequence is 11 residues long. The germline V gene encodes CDR1 SNHLY and CDR2 FYNNEI. V lost 4 bases and J 13 bases, leaving 11 bases between the germline ends. As DNA, the CDR3 is TGTGCCAGCAGTGCCCGACAACGACAGTTCTTC. Translating it yields CASSARQRQFF.

The chain has TRBV28 and TRBJ2-7; either TRBD1 or TRBD2 may fit D (5 bases each). Germline V gene data show CDR1 as MDHEN and CDR2 as SYDVKM. The CDR3 runs 15 residues. V lost 7 bases and J 7 bases, leaving 23 bases between the germline ends. The CDR3: CASISSGAGFGEQYF. The CDR3 DNA reads as TGTGCCAGCATTAGTTCCGGGGCCGGGTTTGGAGAGCAGTACTTC.

This clone showed up just once. The chain recombines TRBV6-6 with TRBJ2-3, with TRBD2 matching over 12 bases. Trimming cost V 4 bases and J 3 bases; bases outside gene matches: 2. This CDR3 is built from 15 residues. Germline V CDR1 and CDR2: MNHNY, SVGAGI (reference sequence). The CDR3 protein is CASSFLAGGTDTQYF. Here the CDR3 DNA reads TGTGCCAGCAGTTTTCTAGCGGGAGGGACAGATACGCAGTATTTT.

The chain has TRBV7-9 and TRBJ2-7; 8 bases are shared with TRBD1. J gave up 1 base and V 1 base, and 3 bases lay outside the gene matches. The CDR3 is 15 amino acids. Per germline, CDR1 SEHNR and CDR2 FQNEAQ (reference sequence). CDR3 DNA sequence: TGTGCCAGCAGCTTAGTTCAGGGGGCATCCTACGAGCAGTACTTC. It translates to CASSLVQGASYEQYF.